This TCR beta chain emerged from a study of blood T cells in healthy people across ages (dated by TCRdb to the mid-2010s). The study in broad terms: In model experiments, template switching captured roughly one uniquely barcoded TCR beta cDNA molecule for every two T cells. Using deep sequencing normalized with unique cDNA molecular identifiers, the study measured how TCR beta repertoire diversity changes with age. Four age groups were formed from the donors: young (average roughly 15 years), middle-aged (just under 40), aged (about 62) and long-lived (82). Donors of different ages were randomly distributed across sequencing lanes to avoid experimental bias. Using the same blood draw, the study looked at two additional independent replicas of 1 million unique cDNA reads for two donors, one aged 18 to 30 and the other aged 80 or older.

Library creation used 5' RACE. TCRdb shows the sequencer as Illumina HiSeq 2500. The second PCR ran for roughly 7 to 11 cycles and used a J-beta primer mix along with a sample-barcoded 5' primer. A template-switch 5' adaptor carrying 12 random nucleotides introduced a unique molecular identifier onto each TCR beta cDNA molecule. At least 3 million CDR3-containing paired-end reads were obtained from each sample. All of the RNA was converted into first-strand cDNA using the Mint cDNA synthesis kit, with a TRBC-specific oligonucleotide serving as the primer. After uracil-DNA glycosylase treatment, a first 18-cycle PCR used universal primers M1SS and BC2_uni_R on all cDNA. Processing in the source paper ran as follows. For normalization, 1 million high-quality reads were randomly selected from each sample, with every read carrying a distinct molecular identifier. Reads sharing molecular identifiers were discarded rather than binned into consensus sequences. CDR3 identification, clonotype clustering and error correction used MiTCR with a Q25 quality threshold and the strictest error-elimination algorithm. A nonparametric unseen species model with Euler transformation was used to estimate a lower bound on total TCR beta diversity. TCRdb took the public reads, trimmed them with fastp at Q25, ran MiXCR for clone calling and kept in-frame beta chains. A single entry per CDR3 protein holds the most common genes and DNA from its merged rows. The V and J calls were not made by the authors but by TCRdb's processing. Recorded for this sample are around 990,000 distinct CDR3 sequences; 35% to 45% of them occurred a single time. Clones ranked in the top ten supply under 15% of the sample.

Including the terminal cysteine and phenylalanine, the CDR3 comprises 14 residues. Only the CDR3 portion is preserved as DNA: 42 bases, with reading frame beginning at the first base. In the germline V gene, CDR1 corresponds to ENHRY and CDR2 to SYGVKD. At the junction V is shortened by 10 bases and J by 9 bases; bases outside the gene matches: 9. Results and caveats for the whole study, not just this receptor: Since profiling was done on bulk unsorted PBMCs, naive and antigen-experienced compartments could not be conclusively compared. As age increased, observed TCR beta diversity per million T cells dropped in a roughly linear way, and a significant reduction was already evident by age about 36. A strong correlation was found between observed TCR beta diversity and the percentage of naive T cells measured by flow cytometry. Compared with the aged group, the long-lived group had more naive CD4+ T cells, fewer expanded clones and increased TCR diversity, suggesting age selection. Because donor CMV infection status was unknown, age-related changes in expanded clonotypes were potentially confounded. Estimates of total diversity from one million sequenced T cells were regarded as lower bounds and underestimates.

This clonotype was seen a handful of times. No cognate antigen has been identified for it. Base qualities are not at hand, and no much larger clone is one base apart. Donors were around 37 systemically healthy Caucasian individuals from Russia aged about 6 to 100 years. Each donor gave roughly 9.5 milliliters of peripheral blood, collected into EDTA-treated Vacutainer tubes. Ficoll-Paque density-gradient centrifugation was used to isolate PBMCs, with at least 7 million per sample. Trizol reagent was used to extract total RNA from the PBMCs, yielding at least 6 micrograms per sample. The percentages of naive CD45RAhigh/CD27high T cells were determined by flow cytometry on a PBMC aliquot from every donor.

The material sequenced was blood. The V and J segments used are TRBV10-3 and TRBJ2-1; TRBD2 agrees with 13 junctional bases. The receptor comes from a man aged 18 to 30 in good health. The CDR3 sequence is CASRTSGGDGEQFF. The nucleotide sequence reads TGTGCCAGCCGAACTAGCGGGGGGGACGGTGAGCAGTTCTTC.